A single sample gave rise to the 27 T cell receptor beta chains below, sequenced in a study of blood T cell repertoires in COVID-19. Here immunoSEQ multiplex PCR was the method, and the copy in TCRdb shows in-frame clones only, minus some. The sample has roughly 120,000 clones; about 80% are singletons. The sequenced sample consisted of peripheral blood. The receptor source for this set is a man aged 65 to 85 with acute or convalescent COVID-19.

This chain joins TRBV15 and TRBJ1-4; D perhaps matches TRBD1 (5 bases). V was trimmed by 1 base and J by 8 bases, leaving 11 bases between them. The CDR3 consists of 14 residues. Germline CDR1 is LNHNV and CDR2 is YYDKDF (reference sequence). The CDR3 DNA follows: TGTGCCACCAGCAGAGGCAGGGCGCGCGAAAAACTGTTTTTT. Amino acid sequence: CATSRGRAREKLFF.

This chain links TRBV7-9 with TRBJ1-1, with D possibly being TRBD1 (6 bases). This CDR3 contains 14 residues. The V end was cut by 7 bases, the J end by 4 bases, with 16 bases between. CDR1 is SEHNR, CDR2 FQNEAQ, per germline (reference sequence). The DNA for the CDR3 is TGTGCCAGCACCAGCCGGGGGGGCGGCACTGAAGCTTTCTTT. It codes for CASTSRGGGTEAFF.

The chain employs TRBV19 and TRBJ1-5; the D is unclear. This CDR3 region has 16 residues. Germline V gene data show CDR1 as LNHDA and CDR2 as SQIVND (reference sequence). Trimming removed 5 bases at V and 1 base at J, with 15 bases between. CDR3 bases: TGTGCCAGTAGTGTTACCCAGGCCACGAGCAATCAGCCCCAGCATTTT. Residues: CASSVTQATSNQPQHF.

V and J are TRBV28 and TRBJ1-2, with TRBD1 matching 10 bases. Per germline, CDR1 MDHEN and CDR2 SYDVKM. CDR3 length equals 14 residues. V dropped 6 bases and J dropped 7; count of bases not matched to a gene: 8. CDR3 bases: TGTGCCAGCAGGCTCCGGACAGGGGGGTTTGGCTACACCTTC. This gives the protein CASRLRTGGFGYTF.

The chain recombines TRBV9 with TRBJ1-3; no reliable D call. This CDR3 region has 15 residues. Trimming shortened V by 0 bases and J by 0 bases, and 7 bases separated the two germline ends. Germline V gene sequence: CDR1 SGDLS, CDR2 YYNGEE. The chain's CDR3 is CASSVDGFSGNTIYF. CDR3 sequence (DNA): TGTGCCAGCAGCGTAGACGGGTTCTCTGGAAACACCATATATTTT.

The rearrangement uses TRBV27 and TRBJ2-5; 11 bases fit TRBD2. The germline V gene encodes CDR1 MNHEY and CDR2 SMNVEV (reference sequence). With V trimmed by 4 bases and J by 4 bases, 5 bases remained unmatched. CDR3 length: 15 residues. The CDR3 loop is CASSSSGGMRETQYF. The CDR3 bases are TGTGCCAGCAGTTCTAGCGGGGGGATGCGAGAGACCCAGTACTTC.

V usage is TRBV18 and J usage is TRBJ2-3, with 9 bases that match TRBD2. J lost 10 bases, V lost 2 bases, and 13 bases had no gene match. The germline gives CDR1 KGHSH, CDR2 LQKENI. CDR3 length: 16 residues. The CDR3 is CASSPGPAGGSQAQYF. The DNA of the CDR3 is TGTGCCAGCTCACCAGGTCCAGCGGGGGGCTCCCAGGCGCAGTATTTT.

J is TRBJ1-4 and V is TRBV18, with D maybe TRBD1 (6 bases). Trimming took off 3 bases at V and 0 bases at J, with 17 bases between the two ends. The CDR3 has 18 residues. Looked up from germline, CDR1 is KGHSH and CDR2 is LQKENI. CDR3 region: CASSPLGTPSSTNEKLFF. In DNA form, the CDR3 reads TGTGCCAGCTCACCTCTAGGGACACCAAGCTCAACTAATGAAAAACTGTTTTTT.

The J gene is TRBJ1-1, the V gene TRBV19; 8 bases match TRBD1. CDR1 LNHDA and CDR2 SQIVND come from the germline V gene (reference sequence). There are 15 residues in the CDR3. V lost 6 bases, J lost 1 base, and 7 bases stayed unmatched. CDR3 nucleotide sequence: TGTGCCAGTAGGACAGGGGCGTGGGCGAACACTGAAGCTTTCTTT. Translation gives CASRTGAWANTEAFF.

V is TRBV9 and J is TRBJ2-3; no clear D gene. V lost 5 bases to trimming and J lost 2 bases, with 9 bases between them. The CDR3 contains 13 residues. Per germline, CDR1 SGDLS and CDR2 YYNGEE. CDR3 DNA: TGTGCCAGCAGTTTGACTCACACAGATACGCAGTATTTT. As protein: CASSLTHTDTQYF.

V usage is TRBV2 and J usage is TRBJ1-2, with D unclear. V lost 7 bases, J lost 2 bases, and 11 bases lay in between. The CDR3 covers 13 residues. Germline CDR1 reads SNHLY; CDR2 reads FYNNEI. In DNA, the CDR3 is TGTGCCAGCAAAAGTTGGCAGAACTATGGCTACACCTTC. Protein sequence: CASKSWQNYGYTF.

With respect to this clone: The same CDR3 arises from other DNA sequences in this sample as well. The chain carries TRBV27 and TRBJ1-1; 7 bases map to TRBD1. The V segment lost 3 bases and the J segment 4 bases; nucleotides outside the gene matches: 5. The germline V gene has CDR1 MNHEY and CDR2 SMNVEV (reference sequence). The CDR3 has 14 amino acids. The CDR3 sequence is CASSFNRGGTEAFF. Written as DNA, the CDR3 is TGTGCCAGCAGTTTCAACAGGGGAGGCACTGAAGCTTTCTTT.

CDR3 coding DNA: TGTGCCAGTAGTATATTGCGGGACAGGGATTCACCCCTCCACTTT. This codes for CASSILRDRDSPLHF. The V gene is TRBV19, the J gene TRBJ1-6; 9 bases match TRBD1. Germline CDR1 reads LNHDA; CDR2 reads SQIVND (reference sequence). Trimming removed 2 bases from V and 8 bases from J; junction bases left unmatched: 4. The CDR3 covers 15 residues.

This clone was detected only a few times. This rearrangement joins TRBV5-4 to TRBJ2-7, with 8 bases aligning to TRBD1. This CDR3 has 15 residues. The V gene's germline CDR1 is SGHNT and CDR2 YYREEE (reference sequence). Trimming removed 4 bases from V and 1 base from J; junction bases left unmatched: 7. CDR3 nucleotides: TGTGCCAGCAGCCCTACCGGGACAGGATCCTACGAGCAGTACTTC. It codes for CASSPTGTGSYEQYF.

This clone appeared a few times. The rearrangement links TRBV7-3 to TRBJ2-5, with 7 bases lining up with TRBD1. V gave up 6 bases and J gave up 5 bases; unmatched junction bases: 9. The CDR3 has 14 amino acids. Per the germline V gene, CDR1 is SGHTA and CDR2 is FQGTGA. CDR3 protein: CASSSNRGGETQYF. The CDR3 bases are TGTGCCAGCAGTTCCAACAGGGGTGGTGAGACCCAGTACTTC.

The chain combines TRBV6-1 with TRBJ2-2, with 14 bases identical to TRBD2. Germline CDR1 MNHNS, CDR2 SASEGT. V lost 4 bases and J lost 7; bases outside the gene matches: 5. This CDR3 has 16 residues. The CDR3 DNA follows: TGTGCCAGCAGTGGGGGACTAGCGGGAGCTTTCGGGGAGCTGTTTTTT. Amino acids: CASSGGLAGAFGELFF.

The J gene is TRBJ2-6, the V gene TRBV19; 8 positions match TRBD2. J gave up 4 bases and V 7 bases, and 9 bases lay outside the gene matches. Looked up from germline, CDR1 is LNHDA and CDR2 is SQIVND (reference sequence). The CDR3 covers 16 residues. CDR3 in DNA: TGTGCCAGTACACAAGCGGGGGTGGGAGGGGCCAACGTCCTGACTTTC. Its protein is CASTQAGVGGANVLTF.

The CDR3 region has the DNA TGTGCCAGCAGCTTAGAACAGGGTCGGGCTTTCTTT. This gives the protein CASSLEQGRAFF. This chain connects TRBV7-9 to TRBJ1-1; D is perhaps TRBD1 (6 bases). The CDR3 contains 12 residues. Germline-derived CDR1 and CDR2 are SEHNR and FQNEAQ (reference sequence). V lost 1 base to trimming and J lost 11 bases, with 11 bases between them.

This chain links TRBV5-1 with TRBJ2-1; possibly TRBD2 for D (6 bases). Germline loops: CDR1 SGHRS, CDR2 YFSETQ. This CDR3 is built from 14 residues. V was shortened by 2 bases and J by 9 bases, with 15 bases between the two germline ends. CDR3 region: CASSFPGVKGEQFF. CDR3 nucleotides: TGCGCCAGCAGCTTCCCGGGGGTTAAGGGTGAGCAGTTCTTC.

DNA of the CDR3: TGTGCCAGCAGCTTAGATCACGTAACGAAGCGGGTTGGAGGCTACACCTTC. Translating gives CASSLDHVTKRVGGYTF. The chain couples TRBV11-2 to TRBJ1-2, with D hard to call. The CDR3 has 17 amino acids. The V gene's germline CDR1 is SGHAT and CDR2 FQNNGV. V lost 0 bases, J lost 8 bases, and 22 bases lay in between.

The rearrangement links TRBV6-2 or TRBV6-3 to TRBJ2-3; TRBD2 is a possible D gene (6 bases). Trimming cost V 0 bases and J 3 bases, with 10 bases left between them. CDR3 length equals 15 residues. The V gene's germline CDR1 is MNHEY and CDR2 SVGEGT. As DNA, the CDR3 is TGTGCCAGCAGTTACTCGGGAGGAGAAACAGATACGCAGTATTTT. This gives the protein CASSYSGGETDTQYF.

The rearrangement joins TRBV2 to TRBJ1-2, with 9 bases identical to TRBD1. This CDR3 has 13 amino acids. The junction had 7 bases not matched to a gene; V was cut back by 10 bases and J by 4 bases. Germline assignment: CDR1 SNHLY and CDR2 FYNNEI. DNA for the CDR3: TGTGCCACAGGGACAGGGTTATCCTATGGCTACACCTTC. This sequence encodes CATGTGLSYGYTF.

CDR3 in DNA: TGTGCCAGCAGCTCAACCAGGGGGCGGGAGACCCAGTACTTC. Its protein product is CASSSTRGRETQYF. This chain joins TRBV7-2 and TRBJ2-5, with 8 bases identical to TRBD1. The CDR3 consists of 14 residues. Germline assignment: CDR1 SGHTA and CDR2 FQGNSA. V lost 4 bases, J lost 5 bases, and 6 bases stayed unmatched. Looking up the rest from reference TRBV7-2 and TRBJ2-5 gives the full variable domain: GAGVSQSPSNKVTEKGKDVELRCDPISGHTALYWYRQSLGQGLEFLIYFQGNSAPDKSGLPSDRFSAERTGGSVSTLTIQRTQQEDSAVYLCASSSTRGRETQYFGPGTRLLVL.

The chain recombines TRBV18 with TRBJ2-2; possibly TRBD1 for D (6 bases). V was shortened by 6 bases and J by 6 bases, with 11 bases between the two germline ends. Germline values: CDR1 KGHSH, CDR2 LQKENI. The CDR3 has 13 amino acids. The CDR3 sequence is CASSLQGPGELFF. CDR3 coding DNA: TGTGCCAGCTCGCTACAGGGTCCCGGGGAGCTGTTTTTT.

The V gene is TRBV7-8, the J gene TRBJ2-7; D may be TRBD1 (6 bases). The CDR3 is 16 residues long. Germline V gene data show CDR1 as SGHVS and CDR2 as FQNEAQ. V lost 5 bases to trimming and J lost 1 base, with 18 bases between them. CDR3 nucleotide sequence: TGTGCCAGCAGCCCTCTCGGGCAGGACAGTTCCTACGAGCAGTACTTC. Translating gives CASSPLGQDSSYEQYF.

This rearrangement joins TRBV19 to TRBJ2-6; 10 bases are a match to TRBD1. This CDR3 is 17 amino acids long. After removal of 6 bases from V and 3 bases from J, the junction contained 8 bases not matched to a gene. CDR1 and CDR2 (germline): LNHDA, SQIVND (reference sequence). CDR3 region: CASSGGQGIYGANVLTF. CDR3 DNA sequence: TGTGCCAGTAGCGGGGGACAGGGGATATATGGGGCCAACGTCCTGACTTTC.

The rearrangement links TRBV7-9 to TRBJ1-1, with D perhaps matching TRBD1 (6 bases). The V end lost 1 base, the J end lost 1 base, and 7 bases lay between the germline ends. This CDR3 is 14 amino acids long. From germline, CDR1 is SEHNR and CDR2 FQNEAQ (reference sequence). The CDR3 bases are TGTGCCAGCAGCTTAGGAGGGGGGAACACTGAAGCTTTCTTT. Its protein product is CASSLGGGNTEAFF. Using reference TRBV7-9 and TRBJ1-1 for the parts outside the CDR3, the full variable domain is DTGVSQNPRHKITKRGQNVTFRCDPISEHNRLYWYRQTLGQGPEFLTYFQNEAQLEKSRLLSDRFSAERPKGSFSTLEIQRTEQGDSAMYLCASSLGGGNTEAFFGQGTRLTVV.